This entry concerns a single TCR beta chain. What it recognizes is unknown. Clones were read by immunoSEQ multiplex PCR, and TCRdb kept only the in-frame ones, dropping some. The data contain tens of thousands of clones, 95% to 96% of them singletons. This specimen comes from a study of brain T cells in children with intractable seizures. Study observations and caveats: HCMV serostatus was not known, and viral specificity came from CDR3 similarity only. Clones missing pre-surgery may reflect undersampling of that blood sample.

The sequenced cases were selected for having the highest brain T cell transcript signatures. Before surgery, patients took at least one anti-epileptic drug. From germline, CDR1 is SGHAT and CDR2 FQDESV (reference sequence). Trimming removed 5 bases at V and 6 bases at J, with 16 bases between. The CDR3 contains 14 residues. The TCR comes from a boy less than two years old with focal cortical dysplasia and intractable seizures. The J gene is TRBJ1-1, the V gene TRBV11-1; D is unresolved. The source was peripheral blood, collected at surgery. CDR3 nucleotides: TGTGCCAGCAGCCCTGGCCCAGCGAGCGCTGAAGCTTTCTTT. This encodes CASSPGPASAEAFF.